These 29 T cell receptor beta chains originate from one sample sequenced in a study of shared clonotypes between healthy human individuals. Clones were read by immunoSEQ multiplex PCR, and TCRdb kept only the in-frame ones, dropping some. The table records around 1.5 million clones, 95% to 99% of them present only once. Source material: naive CD4+ T cells sorted from blood. Documented subset: CD45RA+ positively selected. Source of these receptors: a man in his thirties or forties in good health.

This chain uses TRBV7-2 with TRBJ2-5, with D tentatively TRBD1 (6 bases). This CDR3 contains 13 residues. The germline V and J ends were trimmed by 4 bases and 4 bases, with 10 bases remaining between them. Germline V gene sequence: CDR1 SGHTA, CDR2 FQGNSA. The CDR3 sequence is CASSSQGLETQYF. The CDR3 nucleotides are TGTGCCAGCAGCTCGCAGGGGTTAGAGACCCAGTACTTC.

This chain uses TRBV7-2 with TRBJ2-3, with 11 positions matching TRBD2. Trimming took 5 bases from V and 14 from J; bases not matched to a gene: 9. The V gene's germline CDR1 is SGHTA and CDR2 FQGNSA. The CDR3 extends over 13 amino acids. The CDR3 DNA reads TGTGCCAGCAGCCCCCGCACTAGCGGGAGACCGTATTTT. This codes for CASSPRTSGRPYF.

The gene calls are TRBV5-1 and TRBJ2-7, with a possible D match to TRBD1 (5 bases). V was shortened by 4 bases and J by 9 bases, with 17 bases between the two germline ends. This CDR3 has 13 amino acids. The germline CDR1 and CDR2 sequences are SGHRS and YFSETQ. The CDR3 spells CASSALKQEVQYF. In DNA form, the CDR3 reads TGCGCCAGCAGCGCGCTAAAACAGGAAGTGCAGTACTTC.

V is TRBV5-6 and J is TRBJ1-2; a possible D gene is TRBD1 (6 bases). Per germline, CDR1 SGHDT and CDR2 YYEEEE. The CDR3 has 14 amino acids. V dropped 5 bases and J dropped 0 bases, with 11 bases sitting between them. The CDR3 DNA sequence: TGTGCCAGCAGAACCCAGGGGCCTAACTATGGCTACACCTTC. It codes for CASRTQGPNYGYTF.

This chain links TRBV19 with TRBJ1-3; D possibly corresponds to TRBD1 (5 bases). The CDR3 has 15 residues. Deletions cut 9 bases from V and 0 bases from J, with 15 bases between. Germline values: CDR1 LNHDA, CDR2 SQIVND (reference sequence). This CDR3 is CASSRDSSSGNTIYF. In DNA form, the CDR3 reads TGTGCCAGCTCCCGGGACTCAAGCTCTGGAAACACCATATATTTT.

This rearrangement joins TRBV7-3 to TRBJ2-3; D is unresolved. The ends were cut back, 3 bases at V and 4 bases at J, with 2 bases in the middle. Looked up from germline, CDR1 is SGHTA and CDR2 is FQGTGA. The CDR3 has 11 residues. CDR3 in amino acids: CASSLADTQYF. Written as DNA, the CDR3 is TGTGCCAGCAGCTTGGCAGATACGCAGTATTTT.

V gene TRBV6-1 combines with J gene TRBJ2-7, with unresolved D. CDR3 length: 13 amino acids. CDR1 and CDR2 (germline): MNHNS, SASEGT. Deletions cut 4 bases from V and 2 bases from J, with 9 bases between. The CDR3 nucleotides read TGTGCCAGCAGTGGTTGGCTTCCCTACGAGCAGTACTTC. Protein sequence: CASSGWLPYEQYF.

The gene calls are TRBV2 and TRBJ1-5, with 8 bases lining up with TRBD1. The V segment lost 2 bases and the J segment 5 bases; nucleotides outside the gene matches: 2. CDR3 length equals 14 residues. Germline CDR1 and CDR2: SNHLY and FYNNEI. CDR3 protein: CASSERTGHQPQHF. In DNA, the CDR3 is TGTGCCAGCAGTGAACGGACAGGGCATCAGCCCCAGCATTTT.

This chain joins TRBV19 and TRBJ2-1, with 11 nucleotides matching TRBD2. The germline V gene encodes CDR1 LNHDA and CDR2 SQIVND (reference sequence). V trimming: 5 bases; J trimming: 2 bases; junction bases outside the gene matches: 5. CDR3 length: 16 amino acids. CDR3 sequence (DNA): TGTGCCAGTAGTCGGGGACTAGCGGATACCTACAATGAGCAGTTCTTC. This gives the protein CASSRGLADTYNEQFF.

The chain links TRBV19 to TRBJ2-3, with D possibly matching TRBD1 (5 bases). CDR1 is LNHDA, CDR2 SQIVND, per germline (reference sequence). This CDR3 spans 16 amino acids. Between the trimmed V and J ends, which lost 5 bases and 6 bases, there was a span of 21 bases. The CDR3 loop reads CASSHRRGAALDTQYF. DNA for the CDR3: TGTGCCAGTAGTCACCGCCGTGGGGCGGCTCTCGATACGCAGTATTTT. The whole variable domain, filled in from reference TRBV19 and TRBJ2-3, reads DGGITQSPKYLFRKEGQNVTLSCEQNLNHDAMYWYRQDPGQGLRLIYYSQIVNDFQKGDIAEGYSVSREKKESFPLTVTSAQKNPTAFYLCASSHRRGAALDTQYFGPGTRLTVL.

The chain combines TRBV15 with TRBJ2-7, with TRBD1 identical over 7 bases. V was pared by 3 bases and J by 3 bases, with 5 bases of the junction left unmatched. There are 14 residues in the CDR3. Per germline, CDR1 LNHNV and CDR2 YYDKDF (reference sequence). The CDR3 region is CATSSLTGNYEQYF. The CDR3 DNA reads as TGTGCCACCAGCAGCTTGACAGGGAACTACGAGCAGTACTTC.

A word on this clone: At the DNA level, this CDR3 is encoded by other sequences in the same sample as well. The chain is built from TRBV19 and TRBJ1-5; no clear D. Per the germline V gene, CDR1 is LNHDA and CDR2 is SQIVND (reference sequence). The CDR3 spans 12 residues. V lost 5 bases, J lost 6 bases, and 8 bases lay in between. CDR3 loop: CASSPRSQPQHF. In DNA, the CDR3 is TGTGCCAGTAGTCCCAGGTCTCAGCCCCAGCATTTT.

The genes are TRBV28 and TRBJ2-7; TRBD2 aligns across 8 bases. CDR1 and CDR2 from the germline V gene are MDHEN and SYDVKM. The ends lost 6 bases at V and 4 bases at J; junction bases unmatched: 8. This CDR3 has 14 residues. CDR3 loop: CASRIMPGGYEQYF. Here the CDR3 DNA reads TGTGCCAGCAGGATTATGCCGGGGGGGTACGAGCAGTACTTC.

J is TRBJ2-3 and V is TRBV7-2, with a possible D match to TRBD2 (6 bases). CDR3 length: 15 amino acids. CDR1 is SGHTA, CDR2 FQGNSA, per germline. V was cut by 3 bases and J by 0 bases, with 10 bases left in between. In DNA form, the CDR3 reads TGTGCCAGCAGCTTGAAGGGAGGAAGCACAGATACGCAGTATTTT. Amino acids: CASSLKGGSTDTQYF.

The chain carries TRBV7-6 and TRBJ2-5; D gene unclear. The CDR3 covers 13 residues. The V end was cut by 5 bases, the J end by 2 bases, with 9 bases between. Germline V gene lookup returns CDR1 SGHVS and CDR2 FNYEAQ. CDR3 nucleotides: TGTGCCAGCAGCCCCTGGGGTCAAGAGACCCAGTACTTC. Its protein product is CASSPWGQETQYF. Full variable domain (missing parts from reference TRBV7-6 and TRBJ2-5): GAGVSQSPRYKVTKRGQDVALRCDPISGHVSLYWYRQALGQGPEFLTYFNYEAQQDKSGLPNDRFSAERPEGSISTLTIQRTEQRDSAMYRCASSPWGQETQYFGPGTRLLVL.

In this sample, this clone turned up once. The J gene is TRBJ1-1, the V gene TRBV30; D is perhaps TRBD1 (6 bases). The CDR3 spans 14 residues. Germline CDR1 GTSNPN, CDR2 SVGIG (reference sequence). The germline V and J ends were trimmed by 5 bases and 1 base, with 14 bases remaining between them. The CDR3 coding sequence is TGTGCCTGGGGTTGGGACACCGAGAACACTGAAGCTTTCTTT. Its protein product is CAWGWDTENTEAFF.

This clone is a singleton in its sample. The chain links TRBV9 to TRBJ1-3; 7 positions match TRBD1. CDR3 size: 14 residues. Unmatched junction bases numbered 7, after V lost 3 bases and J lost 7 bases. Looked up from germline, CDR1 is SGDLS and CDR2 is YYNGEE. This CDR3 is CASSETGLGNTIYF. CDR3 DNA: TGTGCCAGCAGCGAGACAGGGCTGGGTAACACCATATATTTT. The full variable domain, completed using reference TRBV9 and TRBJ1-3, is DSGVTQTPKHLITATGQRVTLRCSPRSGDLSVYWYQQSLDQGLQFLIQYYNGEERAKGNILERFSAQQFPDLHSELNLSSLELGDSALYFCASSETGLGNTIYFGEGSWLTVV.

This chain links TRBV5-1 with TRBJ1-1; TRBD1 agrees at 7 bases. Germline loops: CDR1 SGHRS, CDR2 YFSETQ. CDR3 length equals 14 residues. V gave up 3 bases and J gave up 1 base; unmatched junction bases: 3. The CDR3 coding sequence is TGCGCCAGCAGCTGGCAGGGGGAGAACACTGAAGCTTTCTTT. Encoded protein: CASSWQGENTEAFF.

CDR3 loop: CASSLGTGGGGGNEQFF. CDR3 bases: TGCGCCAGCAGCTTGGGCACAGGGGGCGGAGGAGGCAATGAGCAGTTCTTC. The V and J genes are TRBV5-1 and TRBJ2-1; 9 bases agree with TRBD1. The CDR3 contains 17 residues. Looked up from germline, CDR1 is SGHRS and CDR2 is YFSETQ. The trim removed 0 bases at V and 6 bases at J, leaving 10 bases unmatched.

The genes are TRBV7-6 and TRBJ2-1; no definite D call. The V end was cut by 5 bases, the J end by 7 bases, with 12 bases between. This CDR3 is built from 13 residues. Germline V gene sequence: CDR1 SGHVS, CDR2 FNYEAQ. The CDR3: CASSDPPGNEQFF. As DNA, the CDR3 is TGTGCCAGCAGCGACCCTCCCGGAAATGAGCAGTTCTTC.

The chain combines TRBV5-1 with TRBJ2-7; TRBD1 agrees at 11 bases. The J segment lost 2 bases and the V segment lost 3 bases, leaving 4 bases of the junction unmatched. This CDR3 spans 15 amino acids. CDR1 is SGHRS and CDR2 is YFSETQ in the germline V gene. The CDR3 sequence: CASSYGQGAAYEQYF. CDR3 bases: TGCGCCAGCAGCTATGGACAGGGGGCCGCCTACGAGCAGTACTTC. Full variable domain (outside the CDR3, taken from reference TRBV5-1 and TRBJ2-7): KAGVTQTPRYLIKTRGQQVTLSCSPISGHRSVSWYQQTPGQGLQFLFEYFSETQRNKGNFPGRFSGRQFSNSRSEMNVSTLELGDSALYLCASSYGQGAAYEQYFGPGTRLTVT.

The rearrangement uses TRBV6-1 and TRBJ2-1; 9 bases match TRBD2. This CDR3 has 15 residues. Losses at the gene ends were 4 bases for V and 5 bases for J; bases not matched to a gene: 6. Per germline, CDR1 MNHNS and CDR2 SASEGT. The CDR3 DNA is TGTGCCAGCAGTGGGCGGGAGGGGTACCACAATGAGCAGTTCTTC. As protein: CASSGREGYHNEQFF.

The chain links TRBV2 to TRBJ2-2; 9 bases fit TRBD1. Germline assignment: CDR1 SNHLY and CDR2 FYNNEI. This CDR3 has 16 amino acids. Trimming cost V 2 bases and J 6 bases; bases outside gene matches: 7. For the CDR3, the DNA is TGTGCCAGCAGTGAACTGGGACAGGGCTACCCCGGGGAGCTGTTTTTT. It specifies CASSELGQGYPGELFF.

J is TRBJ2-3 and V is TRBV6-5; 7 bases are shared with TRBD2. The CDR3 runs to 15 residues. CDR1 and CDR2 from the germline V gene are MNHEY and SVGAGI. J gave up 0 bases and V 2 bases, and 2 bases lay outside the gene matches. CDR3 nucleotide sequence: TGTGCCAGCAGTTACGGAGCGGGAAGCACAGATACGCAGTATTTT. It is translated as CASSYGAGSTDTQYF.

The V gene is TRBV29-1, the J gene TRBJ1-1; D unresolved. CDR1 SQVTM and CDR2 ANQGSEA come from the germline V gene. V was pared by 7 bases and J by 6 bases, with 12 bases between. The CDR3 consists of 11 residues. The CDR3 DNA follows: TGCAGCGCGAGGCAGGCCGCTGAAGCTTTCTTT. It encodes CSARQAAEAFF.

The chain recombines TRBV9 with TRBJ2-7; tentatively, D is TRBD2 (5 bases). Germline assignment: CDR1 SGDLS and CDR2 YYNGEE. Trimming removed 4 bases at V and 5 bases at J, with 13 bases between. CDR3 length equals 13 residues. The CDR3 reads CASSRAIGDEQYF. The DNA for the CDR3 is TGTGCCAGCAGCCGGGCAATCGGGGACGAGCAGTACTTC.

This sequence joins TRBV18 and TRBJ1-3; unclear D gene. The CDR3 length is 15 residues. Trimming pared 5 bases from V and 0 bases from J, leaving 11 bases between. CDR1 is KGHSH, CDR2 LQKENI, per germline. CDR3 region: CASSAVEFSGNTIYF. The CDR3, as DNA: TGTGCCAGCTCAGCAGTTGAGTTCTCTGGAAACACCATATATTTT.

The rearrangement uses TRBV29-1 and TRBJ2-7, with D unresolved. The CDR3 totals 13 residues. Looked up from germline, CDR1 is SQVTM and CDR2 is ANQGSEA. Trimming took 6 bases from V and 3 from J, leaving 15 bases between them. CDR3 sequence: CSVIPGLGYEQYF. The CDR3 DNA reads as TGCAGCGTGATACCGGGTCTCGGCTACGAGCAGTACTTC.

This clone was seen once. V usage is TRBV10-3 and J usage is TRBJ2-7; TRBD1 aligns across 7 bases. The trim removed 7 bases at V and 2 bases at J, leaving 8 bases unmatched. Germline CDR1 and CDR2: ENHRY and SYGVKD. This CDR3 spans 14 amino acids. CDR3 bases: TGTGCCATCACGTCCGGGACAGCCACCTACGAGCAGTACTTC. This encodes CAITSGTATYEQYF.